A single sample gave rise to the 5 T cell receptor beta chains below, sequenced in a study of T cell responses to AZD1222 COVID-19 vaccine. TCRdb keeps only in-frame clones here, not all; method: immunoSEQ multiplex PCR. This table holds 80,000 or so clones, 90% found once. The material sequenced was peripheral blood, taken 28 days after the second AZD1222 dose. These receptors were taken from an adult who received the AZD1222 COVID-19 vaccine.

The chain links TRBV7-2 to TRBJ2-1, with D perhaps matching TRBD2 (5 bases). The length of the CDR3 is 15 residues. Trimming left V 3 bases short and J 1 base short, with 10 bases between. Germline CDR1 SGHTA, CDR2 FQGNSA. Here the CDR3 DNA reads TGTGCCAGCAGCTTCGGGATAAGGTCCTACAATGAGCAGTTCTTC. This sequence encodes CASSFGIRSYNEQFF.

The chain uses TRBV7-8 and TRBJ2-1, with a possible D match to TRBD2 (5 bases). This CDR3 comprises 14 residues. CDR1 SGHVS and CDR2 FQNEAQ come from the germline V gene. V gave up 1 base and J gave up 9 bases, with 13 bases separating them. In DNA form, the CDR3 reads TGTGCCAGCAGCTTAGACCTAGCTTTGAGTGAGCAGTTCTTC. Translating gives CASSLDLALSEQFF.

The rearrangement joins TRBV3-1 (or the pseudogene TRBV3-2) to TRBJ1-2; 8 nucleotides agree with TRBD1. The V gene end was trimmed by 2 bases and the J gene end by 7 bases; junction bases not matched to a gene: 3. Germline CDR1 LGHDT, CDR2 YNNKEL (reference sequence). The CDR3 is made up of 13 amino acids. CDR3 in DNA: TGTGCCAGCAGCCAACCAGACAGGGGTGGCTACACCTTC. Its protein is CASSQPDRGGYTF.

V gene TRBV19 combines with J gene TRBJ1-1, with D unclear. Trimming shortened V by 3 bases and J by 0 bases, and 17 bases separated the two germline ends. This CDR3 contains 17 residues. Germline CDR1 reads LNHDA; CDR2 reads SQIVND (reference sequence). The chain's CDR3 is CASSISYGAGMNTEAFF. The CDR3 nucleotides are TGTGCCAGTAGTATCTCTTACGGAGCCGGGATGAACACTGAAGCTTTCTTT.

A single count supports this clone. The CDR3 DNA sequence: TGCGCCAGCGACAGTCCGAACACCGGGGAGCTGTTTTTT. Amino acid sequence: CASDSPNTGELFF. The V call is TRBV5-1, the J call TRBJ2-2; D possibly corresponds to TRBD1 (5 bases). Trimming pared 7 bases from V and 0 bases from J, leaving 7 bases between. The CDR3 contains 13 residues. CDR1 and CDR2 from the germline V gene are SGHRS and YFSETQ.